Listed below are T cell receptor beta chains from one sample, sequenced in a study of T cell repertoires in cytomegalovirus infection. In TCRdb, the reads were re-called with MiXCR into one record per CDR3 protein. The sample yields approximately 350,000 distinct CDR3 sequences, nearly 35% seen once. What these receptors recognize is not known. The material sequenced was cultured PBMCs, taken from culture after CMV antigen stimulation. The origin of the receptors is a human donor in good health (CMV status not recorded). Some clones in this sample may be carry-over from other donors' samples. CDR3s include the opening cysteine and the closing phenylalanine or tryptophan. The D gene is left open where the match is weak. Clone size appears in some rows only: once, few, many, or a class for an expanded clone.

>.|TRBJ2-3|TRBV7-2|.
CASGLAPSTDTQYF
TGTGCCAGCGGGCTAGCGCCTAGCACAGATACGCAGTATTTT
>few|TRBJ1-5|TRBV7-8|.
CASSLRTRDQPQHF
TGTGCCAGCAGCTTAAGAACGAGAGATCAGCCCCAGCATTTT
>.|TRBJ2-1|TRBV7-3|TRBD1
CASSWGQGSSYNEQFF
TGTGCCAGCAGCTGGGGACAGGGTAGCTCCTACAATGAGCAGTTCTTC
>few|TRBJ1-5|TRBV10-3|TRBD1
CATRGGPAQPQHF
TGTGCCACCAGGGGGGGGCCAGCCCAGCCCCAGCATTTT
>.|TRBJ2-1|TRBV28|.
CASRGPTHNEQFF
TGTGCCAGCAGGGGGCCGACCCACAATGAGCAGTTCTTC
>.|TRBJ2-3|TRBV28|TRBD2
CASSFYGAGLTDTQYF
TGTGCCAGCAGTTTTTATGGAGCGGGGCTCACAGATACGCAGTATTTT
>.|TRBJ1-4|TRBV7-9|TRBD1
CASSGTGRYNEKLFF
TGTGCCAGCAGCGGGACAGGGAGGTATAATGAAAAACTGTTTTTT
>many|TRBJ2-3|TRBV6-2/TRBV6-3|.
CASKRQGTDTQYF
TGTGCCAGCAAGAGACAGGGCACAGATACGCAGTATTTT
>once|TRBJ2-5|TRBV4-3|.
CASSQDTGMGKETQYF
TGCGCCAGCAGCCAAGATACCGGGATGGGCAAAGAGACCCAGTACTTC
>.|TRBJ2-1|TRBV24-1|.
CATSDPATYYNEQFF
TGTGCCACCAGTGATCCCGCGACATATTACAATGAGCAGTTCTTC
>few|TRBJ2-3|TRBV7-3|TRBD2
CASSLMGTSTDTQYF
TGTGCCAGCAGCTTAATGGGGACTAGTACAGATACGCAGTATTTT
>once|TRBJ1-1|TRBV29-1|.
CSVGGITEAFF
TGCAGCGTTGGAGGGATTACTGAAGCTTTCTTT
>.|TRBJ1-6|TRBV7-2|TRBD1
CASSSATGSSSPLHF
TGTGCCAGCAGCTCAGCGACAGGGTCGAGCTCACCCCTCCACTTT
>.|TRBJ2-5|TRBV7-2|.
CASSLASRGALKTQYF
TGTGCCAGCAGCTTAGCTTCCAGGGGAGCCTTGAAGACCCAGTACTTC
>many|TRBJ2-5|TRBV7-2|.
CASSLDLWAQQETQYF
TGTGCCAGCAGCTTAGATCTTTGGGCGCAGCAAGAGACCCAGTACTTC
>.|TRBJ2-1|TRBV7-3|.
CASSLTGIHGDEQFF
TGTGCCAGCAGCTTAACCGGCATCCATGGGGATGAGCAGTTCTTC
>many|TRBJ1-2|TRBV7-8|.
CASSLGQGIGNYGYTF
TGTGCCAGCAGCTTGGGCCAGGGGATCGGTAACTATGGCTACACCTTC
>.|TRBJ2-5|TRBV7-8|.
CASSFLRTGETQYF
TGTGCCAGCAGCTTTTTGAGGACGGGGGAGACCCAGTACTTC
>.|TRBJ2-1|TRBV5-6|.
CASSAEYNEQFF
TGTGCCAGCAGCGCTGAATATAATGAGCAGTTCTTC
>few|TRBJ1-1|TRBV7-2|.
CASSFNQATVSPAFF
TGTGCCAGCAGCTTTAACCAGGCGACCGTCTCACCAGCTTTCTTT